This T cell receptor (beta chain) originates from a study of CD8 T cells in ankylosing spondylitis. General observations from the study: One TCR beta motif, made up of seven to nine highly homologous variants, appeared characteristic of ankylosing spondylitis blood. Disease-linked clones reportedly showed significant enrichment in matched ankylosing spondylitis synovial fluid. Several of the motif variants were reported before in synovial fluid and blood from reactive arthritis.

The germline V and J ends were trimmed by 4 bases and 7 bases, with 11 bases remaining between them. The CDR3 totals 14 residues. This clonotype was recorded a few times. The antigen is undetermined. Researchers built TCR beta libraries using quantitative 5'-RACE with molecular barcodes. TCRdb analysed the 5' RACE reads with MiXCR anew, one entry per CDR3 protein. The sample holds hundreds of thousands of distinct CDR3 sequences; roughly 20% are singletons and the top ten take roughly 8%. The V gene is TRBV12-3 or TRBV12-4, the J gene TRBJ1-6; no reliable D call. Sequenced material: blood, either unsorted or a sorted T cell fraction (not recorded which). The source of this sequence is a male donor with ankylosing spondylitis or in good health (not recorded which). The CDR3 sequence is CASSYSDLNSPLHF. The CDR3, as DNA: TGTGCCAGCAGTTACAGTGATCTAAATTCACCCCTCCACTTT.